This T cell receptor beta chain comes out of a study of blood T cell repertoires in COVID-19. The wider study: From T cells, B-cell-depleted T cells, or PBMCs came the material, which was cDNA or gDNA.

The V end lost 4 bases, the J end lost 3 bases, and 8 bases lay between the germline ends. Germline-derived CDR1 and CDR2 are GTSNPN and SVGIG (reference sequence). This CDR3 spans 12 amino acids. Sequencing used immunoSEQ multiplex PCR; TCRdb keeps in-frame clones, though not all of them. The table includes just over 200,000 clones, around 84% detected once. The receptor was isolated from a man older than 75 with acute or convalescent COVID-19. The chain links TRBV30 to TRBJ2-3; D is unresolved. Sequences were obtained from peripheral blood. CDR3 sequence (DNA): TGTGCCTGGAACTCCGGGACAGATACGCAGTATTTT. Protein product: CAWNSGTDTQYF.